The 21 T cell receptor beta chains reported below all come from one sample, sequenced in a study of T cells in Graves' hyperthyroidism and ophthalmopathy. TCR beta CDR3 regions were amplified from RNA. During a first-round RT-PCR of the TCR CDR3, the HTBI primer set was used. TCRdb used MiXCR to reprocess the multiplex PCR reads, holding one entry per CDR3 protein. Of hundreds of thousands of distinct CDR3 sequences listed, about 20% are singletons. The sample was blood. The receptors were gathered from a man in his thirties or forties with Graves' ophthalmopathy.

The chain combines TRBV7-9 with TRBJ2-4, with TRBD1 matching over 7 bases. The CDR3 has 14 residues. J was trimmed by 6 bases and V by 5 bases; bases with no gene match: 7. Germline assignment: CDR1 SEHNR and CDR2 FQNEAQ (reference sequence). DNA of the CDR3: TGTGCCAGCAGCCGAGGGGGACAGATAAACATTCAGTACTTC. This codes for CASSRGGQINIQYF. Full variable domain (rest looked up from reference TRBV7-9 and TRBJ2-4): DTGVSQNPRHKITKRGQNVTFRCDPISEHNRLYWYRQTLGQGPEFLTYFQNEAQLEKSRLLSDRFSAERPKGSFSTLEIQRTEQGDSAMYLCASSRGGQINIQYFGAGTRLSVL.

This clonotype was seen ten or more times. The rearrangement uses TRBV3-1 and TRBJ1-2; 7 bases are shared with TRBD1. Germline CDR1 is LGHDT and CDR2 is YNNKEL (reference sequence). V shed 0 bases and J 6 bases; nucleotides not matched to a gene: 10. The CDR3 contains 16 residues. CDR3: CASSQEVNRGEDGYTF. The CDR3 DNA follows: TGTGCCAGCAGCCAAGAAGTGAACAGGGGTGAGGATGGCTACACCTTC. Based on the CDR3 plus reference TRBV3-1 and TRBJ1-2, the full variable domain is DTAVSQTPKYLVTQMGNDKSIKCEQNLGHDTMYWYKQDSKKFLKIMFSYNNKELIINETVPNRFSPKSPDKAHLNLHINSLELGDSAVYFCASSQEVNRGEDGYTFGSGTRLTVV.

This rearrangement joins TRBV6-1 to TRBJ1-5; no reliable D call. CDR1 and CDR2 from the germline V gene are MNHNS and SASEGT. V was pared by 8 bases and J by 0 bases, with 8 bases between. The CDR3 sequence is 13 residues long. The CDR3 nucleotides are TGTGCCAGCGCAGTCTATAGCAATCAGCCCCAGCATTTT. Translated, it gives CASAVYSNQPQHF.

This clonotype has at least ten counts. The genes are TRBV11-2 and TRBJ2-3, with 7 bases matching TRBD1. V was pared by 6 bases and J by 0 bases, with 9 bases of the junction left unmatched. CDR3 length equals 16 residues. Germline V CDR1 and CDR2: SGHAT, FQNNGV. As DNA, the CDR3 is TGTGCCAGCAGAAATGGACAGGCATCTAGCACAGATACGCAGTATTTT. Encoded protein: CASRNGQASSTDTQYF. Together with reference TRBV11-2 and TRBJ2-3, the CDR3 gives the full variable domain: EAGVAQSPRYKIIEKRQSVAFWCNPISGHATLYWYQQILGQGPKLLIQFQNNGVVDDSQLPKDRFSAERLKGVDSTLKIQPAKLEDSAVYLCASRNGQASSTDTQYFGPGTRLTVL.

The table lists this clonotype with many counts. V gene TRBV28 combines with J gene TRBJ1-1, with D possibly TRBD1 on 5 matching bases. In germline, CDR1 is MDHEN, CDR2 SYDVKM. The CDR3 is 15 amino acids. Deletions cut 6 bases from V and 5 bases from J, with 19 bases between. The chain's CDR3 is CASSPGVGWGTEAFF. The CDR3 region has the DNA TGTGCCAGCAGCCCAGGCGTCGGGTGGGGGACTGAAGCTTTCTTT.

This clonotype was seen ten or more times. The chain recombines TRBV11-2 with TRBJ1-1; perhaps TRBD1 as D (6 bases). The CDR3 runs 15 residues. V lost 1 base and J 5 bases, leaving 14 bases between the germline ends. Per the germline V gene, CDR1 is SGHAT and CDR2 is FQNNGV. CDR3 nucleotides: TGTGCCAGCAGCTTAGGACTACAGGGCAGGACTGAAGCTTTCTTT. It specifies CASSLGLQGRTEAFF.

This clonotype was found a few times. CDR3 in DNA: TGTGCCAGCAGATACCTGGGGGGGGGAAGCAATCAGCCCCAGCATTTT. Its protein is CASRYLGGGSNQPQHF. The chain uses TRBV27 and TRBJ1-5; TRBD1 is a possible D gene (5 bases). Germline V gives CDR1 MNHEY, CDR2 SMNVEV (reference sequence). Trimming stripped 6 bases from V and 1 base from J, with 16 bases between. This CDR3 comprises 16 residues.

This chain joins TRBV3-1 and TRBJ1-1; 7 bases map to TRBD1. V lost 4 bases, J lost 11 bases, and 13 bases stayed unmatched. The V gene's germline CDR1 is LGHDT and CDR2 YNNKEL (reference sequence). The CDR3 loop spans 14 amino acids. CDR3 protein: CASSPDRLRRKAFF. CDR3 nucleotides: TGTGCCAGCAGCCCGGACAGGCTCCGGAGAAAGGCTTTCTTT.

The chain has TRBV3-1 and TRBJ2-7; the match to TRBD2 covers 10 bases. Germline V lookup: CDR1 LGHDT, CDR2 YNNKEL (reference sequence). The J segment lost 3 bases and the V segment lost 1 base, leaving 12 bases of the junction unmatched. CDR3 length: 18 amino acids. The CDR3 here is CASSQGVPGLATIYEQYF. The CDR3 nucleotides read TGTGCCAGCAGCCAAGGGGTTCCGGGACTAGCGACTATCTACGAGCAGTACTTC.

This clonotype was counted only a few times. The V and J genes are TRBV20-1 and TRBJ2-1; TRBD2 matches 10 bases. The CDR3 runs to 16 residues. Looked up from germline, CDR1 is DFQATT and CDR2 is SNEGSKA (reference sequence). Trimming took 7 bases from V and 7 from J; bases not matched to a gene: 16. The CDR3 bases are TGCAGTGGCCCCCCACTAAAGCGGGAGGGCCTTAATGAGCAGTTCTTC. This encodes CSGPPLKREGLNEQFF.

The V gene is TRBV20-1, the J gene TRBJ2-2; TRBD2 agrees at 7 bases. From germline, CDR1 is DFQATT and CDR2 SNEGSKA (reference sequence). The CDR3 contains 14 residues. V shed 4 bases and J 3 bases; nucleotides not matched to a gene: 5. CDR3 nucleotides: TGCAGTGCTAAAGTTCTAGCGGACACCGGGGAGCTGTTTTTT. Protein: CSAKVLADTGELFF.

The chain has TRBV7-2 and TRBJ1-1; tentatively, D is TRBD1 (6 bases). CDR3 size: 14 residues. Germline lookup yields CDR1 SGHTA and CDR2 FQGNSA. Deletions cut 5 bases from V and 2 bases from J, with 12 bases between. DNA for the CDR3: TGTGCCAGCAGCGATCCGACAGGTAACACTGAAGCTTTCTTT. Residues: CASSDPTGNTEAFF.

This clonotype was found a few times. The chain recombines TRBV12-5 with TRBJ2-7; the match to TRBD1 covers 11 bases. Germline V gene lookup returns CDR1 LGHNT and CDR2 FRNRAP. V trimming: 7 bases; J trimming: 6 bases; junction bases outside the gene matches: 5. The CDR3 loop spans 13 amino acids. The CDR3 coding sequence is TGTGCTAGTGCGCGGACAGGGGGCGGCGAGCAGTACTTC. As protein: CASARTGGGEQYF.

The V gene is TRBV10-3, the J gene TRBJ2-1, with 7 bases matching TRBD2. The trim removed 0 bases at V and 5 bases at J, leaving 10 bases unmatched. The CDR3 runs 17 residues. Germline V gene sequence: CDR1 ENHRY, CDR2 SYGVKD. In nucleotides, the CDR3 is TGTGCCATCAGTGAGTCTCGGTCCACCGGGGGGAACAATGAGCAGTTCTTC. This encodes CAISESRSTGGNNEQFF.

This clonotype turned up a few times. V and J are TRBV6-1 and TRBJ1-5; D uncertain. The ends were cut back, 3 bases at V and 0 bases at J, with 9 bases in the middle. CDR1 and CDR2 (germline): MNHNS, SASEGT. The CDR3 has 15 residues. CDR3 nucleotide sequence: TGTGCCAGCAGTGAGATAGACCGTAGCAATCAGCCCCAGCATTTT. Translation: CASSEIDRSNQPQHF.

The rearrangement joins TRBV28 to TRBJ2-7, with D maybe TRBD2 (6 bases). Between the trimmed V and J ends, which lost 8 bases and 6 bases, there was a span of 23 bases. The germline V gene has CDR1 MDHEN and CDR2 SYDVKM. The CDR3 runs to 15 residues. The chain's CDR3 is CASALRRAIRFEQYF. In DNA, the CDR3 is TGTGCCAGCGCCCTGAGGAGGGCCATCAGGTTCGAGCAGTACTTC.

In its sample, this clonotype was seen many times. The V gene is TRBV7-9, the J gene TRBJ2-7; 10 bases agree with TRBD2. Germline V gene sequence: CDR1 SEHNR, CDR2 FQNEAQ (reference sequence). Trimming cost V 0 bases and J 2 bases; bases outside gene matches: 4. The CDR3 is 16 amino acids. The CDR3 here is CASSLAITSGAYEQYF. The CDR3, as DNA: TGTGCCAGCAGCTTAGCGATAACTAGCGGGGCCTACGAGCAGTACTTC. The whole variable domain, filled in from reference TRBV7-9 and TRBJ2-7, reads DTGVSQNPRHKITKRGQNVTFRCDPISEHNRLYWYRQTLGQGPEFLTYFQNEAQLEKSRLLSDRFSAERPKGSFSTLEIQRTEQGDSAMYLCASSLAITSGAYEQYFGPGTRLTVT.

The V and J genes are TRBV9 and TRBJ2-7; 8 bases map to TRBD1. V was pared by 0 bases and J by 1 base, with 6 bases of the junction left unmatched. The V gene's germline CDR1 is SGDLS and CDR2 YYNGEE. This CDR3 spans 16 amino acids. In nucleotides, the CDR3 is TGTGCCAGCAGCGTAGACCAGGGGGCGCGATCCTACGAGCAGTACTTC. It yields the protein CASSVDQGARSYEQYF.

This clonotype has ten or more counts. The chain carries TRBV27 and TRBJ2-3; unclear D gene. The ends were cut back, 7 bases at V and 2 bases at J, with 13 bases in the middle. Germline CDR1 is MNHEY and CDR2 is SMNVEV (reference sequence). The CDR3 spans 14 residues. CDR3 sequence reads: CASTPGFHTDTQYF. CDR3 nucleotides: TGTGCCAGCACCCCCGGATTCCACACAGATACGCAGTATTTT.

The genes are TRBV20-1 and TRBJ1-5; a weak D match, TRBD1 (6 bases). The CDR3 has 15 amino acids. Deletions cut 5 bases from V and 2 bases from J, with 16 bases between. Germline lookup yields CDR1 DFQATT and CDR2 SNEGSKA (reference sequence). The CDR3 coding sequence is TGCAGTGCTGGTCAAGGGGCAGGGGGCAATCAGCCCCAGCATTTT. It translates to CSAGQGAGGNQPQHF.

This clonotype was seen a few times. In DNA, the CDR3 is TGTGCCAGCAGTCCCGTTGATCTCTCTATAAGCCGGACCAAAAACATTCAGTACTTC. Translated, it gives CASSPVDLSISRTKNIQYF. The genes are TRBV12-3 or TRBV12-4 and TRBJ2-4; D gene ambiguous. The CDR3 has 19 residues. V gave up 5 bases and J gave up 2 bases, with 25 bases separating them.